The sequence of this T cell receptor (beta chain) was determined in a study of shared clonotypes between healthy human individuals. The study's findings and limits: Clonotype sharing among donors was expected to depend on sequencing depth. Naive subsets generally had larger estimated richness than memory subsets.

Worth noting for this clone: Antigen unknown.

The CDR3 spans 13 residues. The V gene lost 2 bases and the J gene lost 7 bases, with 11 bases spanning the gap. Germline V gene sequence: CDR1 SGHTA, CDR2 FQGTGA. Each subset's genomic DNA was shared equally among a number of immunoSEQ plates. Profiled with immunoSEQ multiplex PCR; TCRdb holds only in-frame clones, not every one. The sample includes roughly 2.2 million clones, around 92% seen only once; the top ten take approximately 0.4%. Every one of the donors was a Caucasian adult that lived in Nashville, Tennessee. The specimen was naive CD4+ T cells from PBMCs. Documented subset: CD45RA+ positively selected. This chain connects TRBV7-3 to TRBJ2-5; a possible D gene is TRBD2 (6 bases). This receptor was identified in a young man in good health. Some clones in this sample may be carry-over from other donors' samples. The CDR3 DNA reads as TGTGCCAGCAGCTTATCAGCGGGTGGGACCCAGTACTTC. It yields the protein CASSLSAGGTQYF.